One sample yielded the 31 T cell receptor beta chains listed below, sequenced in a study of cytomegalovirus exposure and HLA in healthy donors. PCR used 60 Vbeta primers and 13 Jbeta primers. TCRdb's table, derived via immunoSEQ multiplex PCR, lists solely in-frame clones and lacks some. The table lists about 130,000 clones, around three quarters of them singletons. What was sequenced was PBMCs. The receptor set was obtained from a man in his thirties or forties in good health and CMV-seronegative.

The V gene is TRBV7-6, the J gene TRBJ2-5, with a possible D match to TRBD1 (5 bases). Trimming removed 0 bases at V and 6 bases at J, with 11 bases between. Germline CDR1 SGHVS, CDR2 FNYEAQ. This CDR3 region has 14 residues. CDR3 coding DNA: TGTGCCAGCAGCTTAGCGGGGCGTCAGAAGACCCAGTACTTC. It specifies CASSLAGRQKTQYF.

The V and J genes are TRBV7-8 and TRBJ2-2, with D possibly being TRBD1 (6 bases). V gave up 5 bases and J gave up 5 bases, with 9 bases separating them. Germline assignment: CDR1 SGHVS and CDR2 FQNEAQ. This CDR3 spans 13 amino acids. CDR3: CASSNRETGELFF. The CDR3 region has the DNA TGTGCCAGCAGCAACAGGGAAACCGGGGAGCTGTTTTTT.

The gene calls are TRBV28 and TRBJ2-5, with D possibly TRBD2 on 6 matching bases. V shed 6 bases and J shed 4 bases, with 18 bases lying between them. The CDR3 has 15 residues. CDR1 and CDR2 from the germline V gene are MDHEN and SYDVKM. DNA of the CDR3: TGTGCCAGCAGCCGCTCTAGCGCGCCCTCAGAGACCCAGTACTTC. Its translation: CASSRSSAPSETQYF.

The chain recombines TRBV19 with TRBJ1-5; D may be TRBD1 (6 bases). CDR3 length: 18 residues. V was pared by 4 bases and J by 5 bases, with 24 bases between. Germline V lookup: CDR1 LNHDA, CDR2 SQIVND (reference sequence). The CDR3 region is CASSKTGGYWTDDQPQHF. In DNA, the CDR3 is TGTGCCAGTAGTAAGACGGGAGGTTATTGGACAGACGATCAGCCCCAGCATTTT.

This clone was picked up one time. This chain connects TRBV28 to TRBJ1-3; D not resolved. V was clipped by 5 bases and J by 5 bases, with 10 bases between them. Germline V CDR1 and CDR2: MDHEN, SYDVKM. The CDR3 has 13 amino acids. CDR3 nucleotides: TGTGCCAGCAGTACAGACCCTCGAAACACCATATATTTT. Encoded protein: CASSTDPRNTIYF.

V and J are TRBV27 and TRBJ1-6, with 8 bases lining up with TRBD1. The CDR3 sequence is 15 residues long. Trimming removed 3 bases from V and 10 bases from J; junction bases left unmatched: 8. Germline V gene data show CDR1 as MNHEY and CDR2 as SMNVEV (reference sequence). In DNA, the CDR3 is TGTGCCAGCAGTTTCCGGGCAGGGGGCAGGTCACCCCTCCACTTT. This encodes CASSFRAGGRSPLHF.

This chain joins TRBV10-3 and TRBJ1-5, with D hard to call. V was clipped by 4 bases and J by 6 bases, with 19 bases between them. The length of the CDR3 is 16 residues. The germline gives CDR1 ENHRY, CDR2 SYGVKD. CDR3 coding DNA: TGTGCCATCAGTGTAGGTTCCGGGTTTACGAGTCAGCCCCAGCATTTT. The encoded protein is CAISVGSGFTSQPQHF.

The V call is TRBV29-1, the J call TRBJ1-5, with 7 bases aligning to TRBD1. The CDR3 runs 17 residues. Germline V gene sequence: CDR1 SQVTM, CDR2 ANQGSEA. Trimming cost V 6 bases and J 2 bases; bases outside gene matches: 16. CDR3 amino acids: CSVATGDLSVGNQPQHF. The CDR3 region has the DNA TGCAGCGTAGCAACAGGGGATCTATCAGTGGGCAATCAGCCCCAGCATTTT.

The gene calls are TRBV27 and TRBJ1-4; TRBD1 matches at 8 bases. Losses at the gene ends were 4 bases for V and 6 bases for J; bases not matched to a gene: 7. This CDR3 is 15 amino acids long. From germline, CDR1 is MNHEY and CDR2 SMNVEV (reference sequence). Here the CDR3 DNA reads TGTGCCAGCAGTTCCTCGGGACAGGTGGATGAAAAACTGTTTTTT. Its translation is CASSSSGQVDEKLFF. The variable domain in full, with the rest retrieved from reference TRBV27 and TRBJ1-4, is EAQVTQNPRYLITVTGKKLTVTCSQNMNHEYMSWYRQDPGLGLRQIYYSMNVEVTDKGDVPEGYKVSRKEKRNFPLILESPSPNQTSLYFCASSSSGQVDEKLFFGSGTQLSVL.

The V call is TRBV29-1, the J call TRBJ1-2, with TRBD1 identical over 10 bases. The CDR3 is 15 amino acids. Germline lookup yields CDR1 SQVTM and CDR2 ANQGSEA. V shed 3 bases, J shed 7 bases, and the junction held 11 bases outside the gene matches. CDR3 coding DNA: TGCAGCGTTGAGACAGGGGGCGCGGTATCGTCTGGCTACACCTTC. Protein sequence: CSVETGGAVSSGYTF.

V is TRBV5-1 and J is TRBJ2-3; tentative D call: TRBD1 (6 bases). The V end lost 4 bases, the J end lost 6 bases, and 15 bases lay between the germline ends. CDR1 is SGHRS and CDR2 is YFSETQ in the germline V gene. The length of the CDR3 is 14 residues. In DNA, the CDR3 is TGCGCCAGCAGCCCTGGGACAATTGCGGATACGCAGTATTTT. It translates to CASSPGTIADTQYF.

The rearrangement links TRBV30 to TRBJ2-2; TRBD2 might be the D (6 bases). V lost 2 bases to trimming and J lost 6 bases, with 10 bases between them. CDR3 size: 13 residues. CDR1 is GTSNPN, CDR2 SVGIG, per germline (reference sequence). The CDR3 loop is CAWSTTSSGELFF. CDR3 sequence (DNA): TGTGCCTGGAGTACCACTAGCTCCGGGGAGCTGTTTTTT.

The chain uses TRBV5-1 and TRBJ2-1, with 11 bases matching TRBD2. The CDR3 has 15 amino acids. CDR1 SGHRS and CDR2 YFSETQ come from the germline V gene. V gave up 4 bases and J gave up 8 bases; unmatched junction bases: 8. The CDR3 here is CASSINSGRADEQFF. The CDR3 DNA sequence: TGCGCCAGCAGCATCAATAGCGGGAGGGCAGATGAGCAGTTCTTC.

This rearrangement joins TRBV28 to TRBJ2-5, with 7 bases lining up with TRBD2. Germline assignment: CDR1 MDHEN and CDR2 SYDVKM. The trim removed 8 bases at V and 5 bases at J, leaving 8 bases unmatched. This CDR3 comprises 13 residues. This CDR3 reads CASAVSGKETQYF. DNA of the CDR3: TGTGCCAGCGCAGTGAGCGGGAAGGAGACCCAGTACTTC.

V is TRBV6-6 and J is TRBJ1-2, with D perhaps TRBD1 (5 bases). V was trimmed by 2 bases and J by 5 bases, leaving 6 bases between them. CDR1 is MNHNY, CDR2 SVGAGI, per germline (reference sequence). This CDR3 is 12 amino acids long. In DNA, the CDR3 is TGTGCCAGCAGTTACCAGGGTTATGGCTACACCTTC. Translating it yields CASSYQGYGYTF.

The table lists this clone with a few counts. The J gene is TRBJ1-2, the V gene TRBV7-9; D is unresolved. This CDR3 region has 14 residues. Between the trimmed V and J ends, which lost 1 base and 7 bases, there was a span of 13 bases. CDR1 SEHNR and CDR2 FQNEAQ come from the germline V gene (reference sequence). The CDR3 reads CASSLGQAPGGYTF. The CDR3 DNA reads TGTGCCAGCAGCTTAGGCCAAGCGCCGGGTGGCTACACCTTC. Drawing the rest from reference TRBV7-9 and TRBJ1-2, the complete variable domain is DTGVSQNPRHKITKRGQNVTFRCDPISEHNRLYWYRQTLGQGPEFLTYFQNEAQLEKSRLLSDRFSAERPKGSFSTLEIQRTEQGDSAMYLCASSLGQAPGGYTFGSGTRLTVV.

Only a few counts were recorded for this clone. V usage is TRBV5-1 and J usage is TRBJ2-1; 10 bases map to TRBD2. The CDR3 has 15 residues. The germline CDR1 and CDR2 sequences are SGHRS and YFSETQ. V gave up 0 bases and J gave up 7 bases; unmatched junction bases: 4. The CDR3 protein is CASSLVASGGNEQFF. The CDR3 nucleotides read TGCGCCAGCAGCTTGGTGGCTAGCGGGGGTAATGAGCAGTTCTTC.

This chain uses TRBV6-1 with TRBJ1-3, with a tentative D call TRBD1 (6 bases). The V end lost 6 bases, the J end lost 7 bases, and 16 bases lay between the germline ends. The length of the CDR3 is 14 residues. CDR1 and CDR2 from the germline V gene are MNHNS and SASEGT. The DNA for the CDR3 is TGTGCCAGCAGCCCTCAGTGGCAGGGGAACACCATATATTTT. Its protein product is CASSPQWQGNTIYF.

There are a few counts of this clone. The chain links TRBV29-1 to TRBJ2-7; 12 bases are a match to TRBD2. The trim removed 1 base at V and 5 bases at J, leaving 3 bases unmatched. Germline loops: CDR1 SQVTM, CDR2 ANQGSEA. The CDR3 contains 14 residues. Written as DNA, the CDR3 is TGCAGCGTTGAAGGACTAGCGGGAGACGACGAGCAGTACTTC. Translating gives CSVEGLAGDDEQYF.

This clone was seen more than once but under ten times. The junction does not match germline at one end; this may be a read error. This chain uses TRBV2 with TRBJ1-4; D remains unclear. Germline V gene lookup returns CDR1 SNHLY and CDR2 FYNNEI. The CDR3 is 12 amino acids. DNA for the CDR3: TGTGCCAGCAGTGAAGCGCTCTTGGCCCCGCTTTTT. Translation: CASSEALLAPLF.

The CDR3 DNA sequence: TGTGCCAGCAGTGCCCTAGCGGGAGGAGCGAGCACAGATACGCAGTATTTT. Its protein is CASSALAGGASTDTQYF. J is TRBJ2-3 and V is TRBV27; TRBD2 agrees at 11 bases. Germline CDR1 is MNHEY and CDR2 is SMNVEV (reference sequence). CDR3 size: 17 residues. Losses at the gene ends were 5 bases for V and 0 bases for J; bases not matched to a gene: 7.

The chain is built from TRBV29-1 and TRBJ2-7; 9 positions match TRBD2. CDR1 SQVTM and CDR2 ANQGSEA come from the germline V gene. After removal of 6 bases from V and 0 bases from J, the junction contained 9 bases not matched to a gene. This CDR3 comprises 15 residues. The CDR3 coding sequence is TGCAGCGTCGCCGGGCGACTAGCGGCCTCCTACGAGCAGTACTTC. Residues: CSVAGRLAASYEQYF.

V is TRBV6-4 and J is TRBJ1-6; D perhaps matches TRBD1 (5 bases). CDR1 and CDR2 from the germline V gene are MRHNA and SNTAGT. This CDR3 spans 14 amino acids. Trimming shortened V by 3 bases and J by 5 bases, and 8 bases separated the two germline ends. The CDR3 DNA follows: TGTGCCAGCAGTGAGGGGGGGGATAATTCACCCCTCCACTTT. It codes for CASSEGGDNSPLHF.

V usage is TRBV29-1 and J usage is TRBJ2-7, with unresolved D. This CDR3 contains 12 residues. The germline gives CDR1 SQVTM, CDR2 ANQGSEA. Trimming took 3 bases from V and 2 from J, leaving 8 bases between them. The CDR3 bases are TGCAGCGTTGAGAAAGACACCTACGAGCAGTACTTC. Translating it yields CSVEKDTYEQYF.

The rearrangement joins TRBV30 to TRBJ1-5; 9 nucleotides match TRBD1. V trimming: 4 bases; J trimming: 4 bases; junction bases outside the gene matches: 2. This CDR3 is 13 amino acids long. Germline values: CDR1 GTSNPN, CDR2 SVGIG (reference sequence). CDR3 DNA: TGTGCCTGGAAGGGGACAGGGAATCAGCCCCAGCATTTT. Its translation: CAWKGTGNQPQHF. Variable domain in full (rest from reference TRBV30 and TRBJ1-5): SQTIHQWPATLVQPVGSPLSLECTVEGTSNPNLYWYRQAAGRGLQLLFYSVGIGQISSEVPQNLSASRPQDRQFILSSKKLLLSDSGFYLCAWKGTGNQPQHFGDGTRLSIL.

This clone came up a few times. The V gene is TRBV4-2, the J gene TRBJ2-5; a weak D match, TRBD2 (6 bases). V was pared by 1 base and J by 4 bases, with 10 bases between. This CDR3 is 14 amino acids long. Germline-derived CDR1 and CDR2 are LGHNA and YNFKEQ. The CDR3 region is CASSQAGVLETQYF. The CDR3 nucleotides are TGTGCCAGCAGCCAAGCGGGGGTATTAGAGACCCAGTACTTC.

V is TRBV7-2 and J is TRBJ2-1, with D possibly TRBD2 on 6 matching bases. CDR1 and CDR2 (germline): SGHTA, FQGNSA. The CDR3 contains 12 residues. The ends were cut back, 5 bases at V and 10 bases at J, with 12 bases in the middle. The chain's CDR3 is CASSNWAGEQFF. The DNA of the CDR3 is TGTGCCAGCAGCAATTGGGCGGGGGAGCAGTTCTTC.

This clone appeared a single time. CDR3 residues: CSVGTGGLETQYF. DNA for the CDR3: TGCAGCGTTGGGACAGGGGGATTGGAGACCCAGTACTTC. The chain employs TRBV29-1 and TRBJ2-5; TRBD1 matches 10 bases. The CDR3 spans 13 residues. J gave up 5 bases and V 4 bases, and 4 bases lay outside the gene matches. The V gene's germline CDR1 is SQVTM and CDR2 ANQGSEA.

This clone has only one observation. The rearrangement links TRBV19 to TRBJ2-1; possibly TRBD2 for D (6 bases). The CDR3 extends over 18 amino acids. Germline values: CDR1 LNHDA, CDR2 SQIVND (reference sequence). The V end was cut by 0 bases, the J end by 8 bases, with 23 bases between. The CDR3 loop reads CASSIDAGSPLGRDEQFF. The CDR3 coding sequence is TGTGCCAGTAGTATAGATGCGGGAAGCCCCCTCGGCAGGGATGAGCAGTTCTTC.

The V call is TRBV28, the J call TRBJ1-1, with 10 positions matching TRBD1. The germline V gene has CDR1 MDHEN and CDR2 SYDVKM. CDR3 length: 12 amino acids. V trimming: 5 bases; J trimming: 12 bases; junction bases outside the gene matches: 6. The CDR3 DNA follows: TGTGCCAGCAGTCCCGGGACAGGGGTCCCTTTCTTT. Translation: CASSPGTGVPFF.

The V and J genes are TRBV7-9 and TRBJ1-6; 9 bases align to TRBD1. The CDR3 is 15 residues long. The trim removed 4 bases at V and 7 bases at J, leaving 5 bases unmatched. Germline-derived CDR1 and CDR2 are SEHNR and FQNEAQ (reference sequence). The CDR3 region has the DNA TGTGCCAGCAGCTCGGGGACAGGGAACAATTCACCCCTCCACTTT. Protein product: CASSSGTGNNSPLHF. Full variable domain (remainder filled in from reference TRBV7-9 and TRBJ1-6): DTGVSQNPRHKITKRGQNVTFRCDPISEHNRLYWYRQTLGQGPEFLTYFQNEAQLEKSRLLSDRFSAERPKGSFSTLEIQRTEQGDSAMYLCASSSGTGNNSPLHFGNGTRLTVT.